Listed below are T cell receptor beta chains from one sample, sequenced in a study of vaccination and CD4 T cells after COVID-19. TCRdb redid the calling of the PCR reads with MiXCR, one entry per CDR3 protein. Altogether 20,000 to 25,000 distinct CDR3 sequences are present, 35% to 45% being singletons, with the ten largest covering around 5%. No antigens are known for them. The starting material was CD4+ T cells from blood, cultured in vitro, obtained before SARS-CoV-2 vaccination. The receptors originated from a human donor who had recovered from COVID-19. CDR3s include the opening cysteine and the closing phenylalanine or tryptophan. The D gene is left open where the match is weak. Clone size is shown for a subset of rows, as once, few, many or a class of expanded clone.

j_call v_call clone_size d_call cdr3_aa cdr3_nt
TRBJ2-3 TRBV7-2 NA TRBD1 CASGKTGVPSTDTQYF TGTGCCAGCGGGAAAACAGGGGTCCCTAGCACAGATACGCAGTATTTT
TRBJ2-7 TRBV28 once NA CASSFQGKGSYEQYF TGTGCCAGCAGTTTTCAGGGTAAGGGTTCCTACGAGCAGTACTTC
TRBJ1-1 TRBV6-1 few NA CASSHLGTEAFF TGTGCCAGCAGCCACCTAGGGACTGAAGCTTTCTTT
TRBJ1-1 TRBV28 NA NA CASSNPTVNTEAFF TGTGCCAGCAGTAACCCGACGGTGAACACTGAAGCTTTCTTT
TRBJ1-1 TRBV5-1 NA NA CASSLADRYEAFF TGCGCCAGCAGCTTGGCTGACAGGTATGAAGCTTTCTTT
TRBJ1-5 TRBV6-5 once NA CASSYERGPSNQPQHF TGTGCCAGCAGTTACGAGCGGGGGCCGAGCAATCAGCCCCAGCATTTT
TRBJ1-2 TRBV30 NA TRBD1 CAWTDRGGSGYTF TGTGCCTGGACGGACAGGGGAGGTTCTGGCTACACCTTC
TRBJ1-1 TRBV29-1 NA TRBD1 CSARTGNTEAFF TGCAGCGCCAGGACAGGTAACACTGAAGCTTTCTTT
TRBJ1-6 TRBV28 NA TRBD1 CASSQTRTGYNSPLHF TGTGCCAGCAGCCAAACTAGGACAGGGTATAATTCACCCCTCCACTTT
TRBJ2-2 TRBV11-3 once NA CASSLVQTGELFF TGTGCCAGCAGCTTAGTTCAAACCGGGGAGCTGTTTTTT
TRBJ2-5 TRBV2 NA NA CASSEGGTQYF TGTGCCAGCAGTGAGGGTGGGACCCAGTACTTC
TRBJ1-6 TRBV14 NA NA CASSQGGFDSPLHF TGTGCCAGCAGCCAAGGCGGGTTTGATTCACCCCTCCACTTT
TRBJ1-6 TRBV28 few TRBD1 CASSSPGTGSSPLHF TGTGCCAGCAGTTCCCCCGGGACAGGGAGTTCACCCCTCCACTTT
TRBJ1-6 TRBV20-1 NA TRBD1 CSTERRTGGASAGSPLHF TGCAGTACCGAGCGAAGGACAGGCGGGGCATCTGCAGGCTCACCCCTCCACTTT
TRBJ2-5 TRBV11-2 NA TRBD2 CASSLGAGAGETQYF TGTGCCAGCAGCTTAGGGGCGGGAGCGGGAGAGACCCAGTACTTC
TRBJ1-5 TRBV27 few TRBD1 CASSPGTGNQPQHF TGTGCCAGCAGTCCGGGGACAGGGAATCAGCCCCAGCATTTT
TRBJ2-3 TRBV6-2/TRBV6-3 NA TRBD2 CASSSSGSVLGDTQYF TGTGCCAGCAGCTCTAGCGGGAGTGTTTTAGGAGATACGCAGTATTTT
TRBJ2-2 TRBV6-5 few NA CASSYSGLGNGELFF TGTGCCAGCAGTTATTCGGGGTTGGGAAACGGGGAGCTGTTTTTT
TRBJ1-3 TRBV7-2 NA NA CASSLAGTGNTIYF TGTGCCAGCAGCTTAGCTGGGACTGGAAACACCATATATTTT
TRBJ2-7 TRBV10-3 few TRBD1 CATGQGAGEQYF TGTGCCACCGGACAGGGGGCGGGTGAGCAGTACTTC
TRBJ2-3 TRBV24-1 NA TRBD1 CATSDPGTGYTDTQYF TGTGCCACCAGTGACCCCGGGACAGGTTACACAGATACGCAGTATTTT
TRBJ2-7 TRBV20-1 NA NA CSATKEAYEQYF TGCAGTGCTACGAAAGAGGCGTACGAGCAGTACTTC
TRBJ2-4 TRBV20-1 few NA CSAGAGTEGGLAKNIQYF TGCAGTGCTGGGGCCGGGACCGAGGGGGGGCTAGCCAAAAACATTCAGTACTTC
TRBJ1-1 TRBV6-1 NA NA CASSTRSKNTEAFF TGTGCCAGCAGTACCCGATCCAAGAACACTGAAGCTTTCTTT
TRBJ1-2 TRBV7-8 large NA CASSAPGEGNYGYTF TGTGCCAGCAGCGCCCCCGGGGAGGGGAACTATGGCTACACCTTC
TRBJ2-1 TRBV18 NA NA CASSPPTSLNEQFF TGTGCCAGCTCACCACCTACGTCCCTCAATGAGCAGTTCTTC
TRBJ2-5 TRBV14 NA NA CASSPRGLKSKYF TGTGCCAGCAGCCCAAGGGGCCTTAAATCTAAGTACTTC
TRBJ1-1 TRBV7-9 few NA CASSLYGPSATEAFF TGTGCCAGCAGCTTATACGGACCATCGGCGACTGAAGCTTTCTTT
TRBJ2-3 TRBV4-1 NA TRBD2 CASSPLGLAGGRDTQYF TGCGCCAGCAGCCCCCTGGGACTAGCGGGAGGTAGAGATACGCAGTATTTT
TRBJ2-3 TRBV24-1 NA TRBD2 CATSDGGGDTDTQYF TGTGCCACCAGTGATGGGGGGGGGGACACAGATACGCAGTATTTT
TRBJ1-6 TRBV28 NA NA CASSLAQSNSPLHF TGTGCCAGCAGTTTAGCACAGTCCAATTCACCCCTCCACTTT
TRBJ2-3 TRBV11-2 NA NA CASSLGTSTDTQYF TGTGCCAGCAGCTTGGGGACCAGCACAGATACGCAGTATTTT
TRBJ1-6 TRBV2 few TRBD1 CASRRDSSNSPLHF TGTGCCAGCCGGCGGGACAGCTCTAATTCACCCCTCCACTTT
TRBJ1-1 TRBV5-1 NA NA CASSRGGSTEAFF TGCGCCAGCAGCCGGGGGGGAAGCACTGAAGCTTTCTTT
TRBJ1-3 TRBV29-1 NA NA CSALLGNTIYF TGCAGCGCACTTTTGGGAAACACCATATATTTT
TRBJ1-2 TRBV20-1 few NA CSARASTPGNLLYGYTF TGCAGTGCTCGCGCCTCGACACCGGGTAACCTCCTCTATGGCTACACCTTC
TRBJ2-7 TRBV6-1 NA NA CASSVETGTYEQYF TGTGCCAGCAGTGTTGAGACAGGAACCTACGAGCAGTACTTC
TRBJ1-1 TRBV11-2 NA TRBD1 CASSRWGLGQGNTEAFF TGTGCCAGCAGCCGTTGGGGCCTAGGACAGGGGAACACTGAAGCTTTCTTT
TRBJ2-6 TRBV6-1 few TRBD1 CASSTRQGQFSGANVLTF TGTGCCAGCAGTACCCGACAGGGCCAATTCTCTGGGGCCAACGTCCTGACTTTC
TRBJ1-3 TRBV28 once NA CASRKGYSGNTIYF TGTGCCAGCAGAAAGGGGTACTCTGGAAACACCATATATTTT
TRBJ1-1 TRBV19 few TRBD1 CASSAGTGGNTEAFF TGTGCCAGTAGTGCCGGGACAGGGGGAAATACTGAAGCTTTCTTT
TRBJ2-7 TRBV4-3 NA NA CASSQDWGRGDEQYF TGCGCCAGCAGCCAAGATTGGGGCAGGGGAGACGAGCAGTACTTC
TRBJ2-5 TRBV11-2 NA TRBD2 CASSLVRTSMQTQYF TGTGCCAGCAGCTTAGTGAGGACTAGCATGCAGACCCAGTACTTC
TRBJ1-2 TRBV5-4 few TRBD1 CASSPGQGAAVYGYTF TGTGCCAGCAGCCCAGGACAGGGGGCGGCAGTCTATGGCTACACCTTC
TRBJ2-7 TRBV7-9 few TRBD1 CASSLGGQGAEEQYF TGTGCCAGCAGCTTAGGGGGTCAGGGGGCGGAAGAGCAGTACTTC
TRBJ2-5 TRBV20-1 NA TRBD2 CSARPTSGGTQEETQYF TGCAGTGCTAGACCGACTAGCGGGGGGACGCAAGAAGAGACCCAGTACTTC
TRBJ1-5 TRBV20-1 NA NA CSARRPGGGPQHF TGCAGTGCTAGACGGCCAGGCGGCGGGCCCCAGCATTTT
TRBJ2-7 TRBV7-9 NA NA CASSRSTRPYEQYF TGTGCCAGCAGCCGATCTACCCGGCCCTACGAGCAGTACTTC